This T cell receptor (beta chain) emerged from a study of shared clonotypes between healthy human individuals. CDR3 size: 16 residues. Data came from immunoSEQ multiplex PCR; TCRdb stores just in-frame clones and leaves some out. The sample lists some 200,000 clones, 65% seen once, with approximately 12% in the top ten. The rearrangement uses TRBV12-2 and TRBJ1-5. TRBV12-2 is labeled a pseudogene. The specimen was memory CD4+ T cells sorted from blood. Documented subset: CD45RA-negative fraction. The clonotype comes from a man aged 25 to 40 in good health. In DNA, the CDR3 is TGTGCAAGTCGCTTAGCCCTGGGCGGCTCGATTCGGCCCCAGCATTTT. It codes for CASRLALGGSIRPQHF.